This T cell receptor beta chain came from a study of long-term antiretroviral therapy in people with HIV. Regarding the study as a whole: Clonal expansions arising prior to ART prevailed in the repertoire at every time point.

All participants with HIV were treated in the United States. Of note for this clone: Its cognate antigen is unknown.

At survey level, the immunoSEQ assay was run in its v3.0 version. Each sample aimed for about 35,000-50,000 sequenced T-cell genomes. Repertoires were generated with immunoSEQ multiplex PCR, while TCRdb's copy carries only in-frame clones and drops some. Here the sample spans approximately 33,000 clones, 80% to 90% being singletons. CDR3 length: 13 residues. V lost 6 bases and J lost 4, with 13 bases in between. CDR1 and CDR2 (germline): MNHNS, SASEGT. The specimen was unsorted PBMCs, collected 0.8 years before starting antiretroviral therapy. The sequence was collected from a man aged 18 to 35 with HIV. V usage is TRBV6-1 and J usage is TRBJ2-7; D tentatively reads TRBD1 or TRBD2 (6 bases each). CDR3: CASRQGGPYEQYF. In DNA form, the CDR3 reads TGTGCCAGCAGACAGGGAGGCCCGTACGAGCAGTACTTC.